This TCR beta chain was sequenced for a study of cytomegalovirus exposure and HLA in healthy donors. The V gene's germline CDR1 is SGHTA and CDR2 FQGNSA. V was cut by 3 bases and J by 0 bases, with 8 bases left in between. This CDR3 region has 14 residues. Study-level findings and limits: In an earlier analysis, in several hundred donors, most V segments appeared productive either ~87% or ~30% of the time. According to a later analysis, most TCR beta chains associated with CMV appeared HLA-restricted. The study labeled roughly 160 TCR beta chains cytomegalovirus-associated. Some segments of the V type, notably TRBV6-2 and TRBV6-3, were excluded as indistinguishable.

As regards this clone: Its antigen is unknown.

60 Vbeta and 13 Jbeta primers were used in PCR. Here immunoSEQ multiplex PCR was the method, and the copy in TCRdb shows in-frame clones only, minus some. The repertoire holds approximately 72,000 clones, with 65% to 70% as singletons. The sequence came from a man aged 40-50 years in good health and CMV-seropositive. V gene TRBV7-2 combines with J gene TRBJ1-1; no definite D call. Sequencing was done on a sample of PBMCs. The CDR3 spells CASSLVRLNTEAFF. DNA for the CDR3: TGTGCCAGCAGCTTGGTCAGATTGAACACTGAAGCTTTCTTT.